Listed below are T cell receptor beta chains from one sample, sequenced in a study of T cell repertoires in breast cancer. In TCRdb, the emulsion pairing reads were re-called with MiXCR into one record per CDR3 protein. Among over 700 distinct CDR3 sequences, about 34% were seen once, and the ten largest hold 20% to 30%. Sequencing was performed on CD8+ T cells. The receptors stem from a pool of human donors with breast cancer or a healthy control (not recorded which). Each CDR3 is given with its conserved first and last residue. The D gene is left open where the match is weak. The size entry gives once, few, many or a size class.

clone size: medium-sized; J gene: TRBJ1-1; D gene: .; V gene: TRBV7-9; CDR3 protein: CASSSGRAGDTEAFF; CDR3 DNA: TGTGCCAGCAGCTCGGGCAGGGCGGGGGACACTGAAGCTTTCTTT